These 16 T cell receptor beta chains were all obtained from the same sample, sequenced in a study of blood T cell repertoires in COVID-19. TCRdb's table, derived via immunoSEQ multiplex PCR, lists solely in-frame clones and lacks some. The data show more than 35,000 clones, with 55% to 75% seen just once and 5.5% to 6.5% held by the top ten. What was sequenced was peripheral blood. The receptor source for this set is an elderly man with acute or convalescent COVID-19.

The J gene is TRBJ1-2, the V gene TRBV6-5; perhaps TRBD1 as D (5 bases). This CDR3 has 12 amino acids. CDR1 is MNHEY and CDR2 is SVGAGI in the germline V gene. Trimming removed 10 bases at V and 4 bases at J, with 13 bases between. This CDR3 is CATRRVSYGYTF. CDR3 nucleotide sequence: TGTGCCACCCGCAGGGTCTCCTATGGCTACACCTTC.

The chain employs TRBV7-9 and TRBJ1-5, with D perhaps TRBD1 (5 bases). V lost 2 bases and J 6 bases, leaving 8 bases between the germline ends. Germline V gives CDR1 SEHNR, CDR2 FQNEAQ (reference sequence). CDR3 length equals 13 residues. The CDR3, as DNA: TGTGCCAGCAGCTTACAGGGCCTTCAGCCCCAGCATTTT. Translation gives CASSLQGLQPQHF.

This CDR3 is CASSADSSNTEAFF. In DNA, the CDR3 is TGTGCCAGCAGCGCCGACAGTTCCAACACTGAAGCTTTCTTT. The V and J genes are TRBV9 and TRBJ1-1; perhaps TRBD1 as D (5 bases). The germline V gene encodes CDR1 SGDLS and CDR2 YYNGEE. Trimming left V 3 bases short and J 2 bases short, with 11 bases between. The CDR3 runs 14 residues.

The CDR3, as DNA: TGTGCCAGCTCACTGACAGGGGGGAATAATTCACCCCTCCACTTT. This codes for CASSLTGGNNSPLHF. V gene TRBV6-5 combines with J gene TRBJ1-6, with 9 nucleotides matching TRBD1. Germline V lookup: CDR1 MNHEY, CDR2 SVGAGI. The V gene end was trimmed by 8 bases and the J gene end by 5 bases; junction bases not matched to a gene: 7. The CDR3 extends over 15 amino acids.

In this sample, this clone turned up many times. This chain uses TRBV13 with TRBJ1-2; 7 nucleotides agree with TRBD1. V shed 0 bases, J shed 5 bases, and the junction held 3 bases outside the gene matches. The V gene's germline CDR1 is PRHDT and CDR2 FYEKMQ (reference sequence). The CDR3 sequence is 14 residues long. The DNA of the CDR3 is TGTGCCAGCAGCTTAGGGACAGGGAGGTATGGCTACACCTTC. Protein sequence: CASSLGTGRYGYTF.

This clone was detected once. V is TRBV9 and J is TRBJ1-1; D gene unclear. This CDR3 comprises 12 residues. V was cut by 3 bases and J by 1 base, with 4 bases left in between. CDR1 SGDLS and CDR2 YYNGEE come from the germline V gene. CDR3: CASSGENTEAFF. Written as DNA, the CDR3 is TGTGCCAGCAGCGGAGAGAACACTGAAGCTTTCTTT.

This clone was counted only a few times. V and J are TRBV2 and TRBJ1-2; 10 positions match TRBD1. The CDR3 is 18 residues long. Germline lookup yields CDR1 SNHLY and CDR2 FYNNEI. Germline trimming cut 4 bases from V and 1 base from J; bases unmatched to any gene: 12. The CDR3 here is CASSGPGTGDPNNYGYTF. For the CDR3, the DNA is TGTGCCAGCAGTGGCCCCGGGACAGGGGATCCCAATAACTATGGCTACACCTTC.

The chain uses TRBV7-9 and TRBJ1-2, with 7 bases that match TRBD1. With V trimmed by 5 bases and J by 5 bases, 17 bases remained unmatched. Germline CDR1 and CDR2: SEHNR and FQNEAQ (reference sequence). This CDR3 has 17 residues. The CDR3 protein is CASSPSGQDRILYGYTF. Here the CDR3 DNA reads TGTGCCAGCAGCCCCTCGGGCCAGGACAGGATTCTATATGGCTACACCTTC.

A remark on this clone: No conserved phenylalanine or tryptophan ends this CDR3, so it is likely a read error. No DNA is shown, since the ends of the CDR3 on it are uncertain; the CDR3 is the one TCRdb lists. This rearrangement joins TRBV5-1 to TRBJ1-2. Germline CDR1 and CDR2: SGHRS and YFSETQ. The length of the CDR3 is 16 amino acids, counting both ends. CDR3 in amino acids: CASSTQFPGSIYGYNL.

A few counts support this clone. This sequence joins TRBV5-5 and TRBJ2-1; 9 bases match TRBD2. V gave up 2 bases and J gave up 2 bases; unmatched junction bases: 2. CDR3 length: 15 amino acids. The germline V gene has CDR1 SGHKS and CDR2 YYEKEE (reference sequence). In DNA, the CDR3 is TGTGCCAGCAGCTTATCTAGCGGGACCTACAATGAGCAGTTCTTC. Translating it yields CASSLSSGTYNEQFF.

The chain links TRBV7-9 to TRBJ1-2; the D gene is possibly TRBD1 (6 bases). The CDR3 consists of 12 residues. Per germline, CDR1 SEHNR and CDR2 FQNEAQ (reference sequence). V was pared by 10 bases and J by 5 bases, with 14 bases between. The CDR3 DNA reads TGTGCCACTTCAGGACAGTTATATGGCTACACCTTC. Protein product: CATSGQLYGYTF.

The V and J genes are TRBV12-3 or TRBV12-4 and TRBJ2-7; D is possibly TRBD2 (6 bases). Trimming left V 5 bases short and J 7 bases short, with 15 bases between. The CDR3 contains 13 residues. The CDR3 loop reads CASSTGTLPEQYF. The CDR3 bases are TGTGCCAGCAGTACCGGGACTCTTCCGGAGCAGTACTTC.

The sample holds a few counts of this clone. The rearrangement links TRBV5-1 to TRBJ2-2; maybe TRBD2 (5 bases). There are 13 residues in the CDR3. From germline, CDR1 is SGHRS and CDR2 YFSETQ. With 2 bases removed from V and 7 bases from J, the gap between germline ends came to 9 bases. CDR3 protein: CASSFGESGELFF. CDR3 nucleotides: TGCGCCAGCAGCTTTGGGGAGAGCGGGGAGCTGTTTTTT.

The V gene is TRBV11-1, the J gene TRBJ1-1; D is unclear. The length of the CDR3 is 12 residues. Germline lookup yields CDR1 SGHAT and CDR2 FQDESV (reference sequence). The germline V and J ends were trimmed by 0 bases and 8 bases, with 7 bases remaining between them. The CDR3 loop reads CASSLAYGEAFF. The DNA for the CDR3 is TGTGCCAGCAGCTTAGCATACGGGGAAGCTTTCTTT.

The rearrangement uses TRBV29-1 and TRBJ1-1, with D uncertain. The germline V gene has CDR1 SQVTM and CDR2 ANQGSEA. The CDR3 covers 11 residues. Trimming pared 4 bases from V and 11 bases from J, leaving 14 bases between. Here the CDR3 reads CSVVGEARAFF. The CDR3 DNA reads TGCAGCGTTGTTGGGGAGGCGAGGGCTTTCTTT. The whole variable domain, remainder taken from reference TRBV29-1 and TRBJ1-1, is SAVISQKPSRDICQRGTSLTIQCQVDSQVTMMFWYRQQPGQSLTLIATANQGSEATYESGFVIDKFPISRPNLTFSTLTVSNMSPEDSSIYLCSVVGEARAFFGQGTRLTVV.

V is TRBV4-1 and J is TRBJ2-3, with TRBD2 identical over 10 bases. The CDR3 loop spans 20 amino acids. V was clipped by 0 bases and J by 0 bases; unmatched bases: 12. The V gene's germline CDR1 is MGHRA and CDR2 YSYEKL. The CDR3 protein is CASSQDGGLAGDFSTDTQYF. CDR3 bases: TGCGCCAGCAGCCAAGATGGTGGCCTAGCGGGGGACTTTAGCACAGATACGCAGTATTTT.